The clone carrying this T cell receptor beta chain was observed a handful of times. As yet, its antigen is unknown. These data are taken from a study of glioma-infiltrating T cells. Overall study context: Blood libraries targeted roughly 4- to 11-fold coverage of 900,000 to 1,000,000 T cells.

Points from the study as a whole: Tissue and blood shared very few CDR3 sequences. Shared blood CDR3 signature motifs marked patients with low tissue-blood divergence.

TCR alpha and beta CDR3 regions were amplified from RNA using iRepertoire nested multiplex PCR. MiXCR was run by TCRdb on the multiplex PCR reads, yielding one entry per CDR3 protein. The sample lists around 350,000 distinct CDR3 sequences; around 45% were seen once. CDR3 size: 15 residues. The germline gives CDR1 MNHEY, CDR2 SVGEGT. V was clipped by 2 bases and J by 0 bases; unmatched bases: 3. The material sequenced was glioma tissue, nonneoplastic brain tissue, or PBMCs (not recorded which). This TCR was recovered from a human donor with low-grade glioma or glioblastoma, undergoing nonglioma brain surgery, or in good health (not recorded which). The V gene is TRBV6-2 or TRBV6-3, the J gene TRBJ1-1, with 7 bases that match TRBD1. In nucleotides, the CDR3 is TGTGCCAGCAGTTACCCGGACAGGATGAACACTGAAGCTTTCTTT. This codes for CASSYPDRMNTEAFF.